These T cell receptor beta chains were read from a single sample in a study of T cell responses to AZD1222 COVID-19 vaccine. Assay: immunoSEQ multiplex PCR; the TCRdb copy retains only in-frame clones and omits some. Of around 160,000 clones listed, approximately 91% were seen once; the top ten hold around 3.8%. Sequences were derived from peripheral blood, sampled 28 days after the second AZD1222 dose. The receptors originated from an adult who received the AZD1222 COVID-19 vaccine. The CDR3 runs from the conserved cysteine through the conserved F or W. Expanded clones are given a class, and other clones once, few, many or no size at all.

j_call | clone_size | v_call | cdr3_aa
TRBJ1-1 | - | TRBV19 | CASSMDTSRTEAFF
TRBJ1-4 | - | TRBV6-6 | CASSYGQVGEKLFF
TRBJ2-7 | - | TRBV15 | CATKPLRDRGFGEQYF
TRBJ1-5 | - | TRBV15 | CATSRRYRTPNQPQHF
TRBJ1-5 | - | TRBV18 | CASSRLAGPQHF
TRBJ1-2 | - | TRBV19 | CASIGHVGTYGYTF
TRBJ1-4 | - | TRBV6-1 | CASSDRGAGEKLFF
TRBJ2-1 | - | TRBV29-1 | CSVHPGTGHNEQFF
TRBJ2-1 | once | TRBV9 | CASSVAPESYNEQFF
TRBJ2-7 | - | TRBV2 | CASTGQLFLEQYF
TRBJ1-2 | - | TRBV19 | CASSFRDRVYGYTF
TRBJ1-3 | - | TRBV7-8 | CASTRDRAPSGNTIYF
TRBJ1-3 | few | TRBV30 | CAWSWQYGNTIYF
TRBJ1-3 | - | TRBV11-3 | CASSLDDFGGRYSGNTIYF
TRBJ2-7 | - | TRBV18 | CASSQRAPVPPYEQYF
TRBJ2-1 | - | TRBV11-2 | CASSLARGGSYNEQFF
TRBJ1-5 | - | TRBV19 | CASSRQASNQPQHF
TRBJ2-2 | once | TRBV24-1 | CATSDPDSPNTGELFF
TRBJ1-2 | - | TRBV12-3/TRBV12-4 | CASPDSRYGYTF
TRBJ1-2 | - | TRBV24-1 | CATSDSSWTGYGYTF
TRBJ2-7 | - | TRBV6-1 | CASSDWGIPSYEQYF
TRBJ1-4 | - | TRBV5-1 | CASSFNEKLFF
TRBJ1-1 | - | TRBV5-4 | CASSLVSNTEAFF
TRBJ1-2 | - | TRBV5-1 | CASSPDRPNYGYTF
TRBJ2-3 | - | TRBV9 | CASSVGGSGGDTQYF
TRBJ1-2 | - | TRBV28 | CASMGGNYGYTF
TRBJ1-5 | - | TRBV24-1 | CATSAGRSNQPQHF
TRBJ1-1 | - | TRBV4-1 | CASSHPQLPNTEAFF
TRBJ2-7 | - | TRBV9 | CASSLHILAYEQYF
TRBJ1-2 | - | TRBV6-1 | CASSERAGGKDYGYTF
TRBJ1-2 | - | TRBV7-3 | CASSLNAREGGYTF
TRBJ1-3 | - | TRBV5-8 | CASSLAGVGNTIYF
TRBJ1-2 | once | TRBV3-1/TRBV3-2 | CASSQPAGFYGYTF
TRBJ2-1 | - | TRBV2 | CASSWTGEQFF
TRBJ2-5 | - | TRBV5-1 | CASSLVGQGGGETQYF
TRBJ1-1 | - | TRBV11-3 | CASSSASGTGNTEAFF
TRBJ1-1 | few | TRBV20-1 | CSARDDTEAFF
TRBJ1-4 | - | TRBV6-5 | CASSYTGTGDEKLFF
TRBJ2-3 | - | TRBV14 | CASSQDLRRGDTQYF
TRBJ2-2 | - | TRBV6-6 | CASNPRGQGNTGELFF
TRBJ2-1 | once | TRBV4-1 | CASLRGETYNEQFF
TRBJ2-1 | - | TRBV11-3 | CASSLRLGQGGNEQFF
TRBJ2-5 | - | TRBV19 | CASTIKYRGQETQYF
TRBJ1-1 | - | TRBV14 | CASSPTRVAAFF
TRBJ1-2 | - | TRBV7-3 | CASSLRGSGYTF
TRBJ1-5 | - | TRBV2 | CASKGRDYSNQPQHF
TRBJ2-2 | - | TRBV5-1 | CASSLQDPGTGELFF
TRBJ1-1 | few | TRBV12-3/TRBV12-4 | CASSLYLNTEAFF
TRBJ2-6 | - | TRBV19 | CATTGRSSSGANVLTF
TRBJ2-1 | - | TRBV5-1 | CASSLGGTSGSFEQFF
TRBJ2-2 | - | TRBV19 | CASIMSAGFVGELFF
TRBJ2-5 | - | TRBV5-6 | CASSVRLAGERTQYF
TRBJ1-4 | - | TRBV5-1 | CASSWTGALTNEKLFF
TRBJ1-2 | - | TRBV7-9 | CASSVFRQGHYNYGYTF
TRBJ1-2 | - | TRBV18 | CASSQDSPHGYTF
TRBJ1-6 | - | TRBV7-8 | CASSLAGESYNSPLHF